The rows below give T cell receptor beta chains drawn from one sample of a study of T cells in Graves' hyperthyroidism and ophthalmopathy. TCRdb reanalysed the multiplex PCR reads using MiXCR and keeps one entry per CDR3 protein. The data show hundreds of thousands of distinct CDR3 sequences, about 20% seen once. The sample was blood. The receptors come from a man aged 25-40 years with Graves' ophthalmopathy. Both conserved end residues are part of each CDR3.

TRBV5-1	TRBJ1-6	CASSSRARAQSPLHF
TRBV12-3/TRBV12-4	TRBJ2-7	CASGGEGLQAPYEQYF
TRBV27	TRBJ1-5	CASGMTENQPQHF
TRBV29-1	TRBJ2-5	CSVAQTETQYF
TRBV3-1	TRBJ2-7	CASSQRLGTISYEQYF
TRBV5-1	TRBJ2-5	CASSLEGLVGETQYF
TRBV29-1	TRBJ2-7	CSVELELGEQYF
TRBV28	TRBJ2-7	CASSPVEKSYEQYF
TRBV3-1	TRBJ1-1	CASSQGGGFNTEAFF
TRBV24-1	TRBJ2-1	CATGPGESYNEQFF
TRBV20-1	TRBJ2-5	CSAPRTSGLSETQYF
TRBV5-1	TRBJ2-7	CASSPSPGLTAYEQYF
TRBV9	TRBJ1-6	CASSVEGFQSPLHF
TRBV14	TRBJ2-1	CASSQAYYNEQFF
TRBV6-1	TRBJ2-7	CASSEWAGVTYEQYF